This entry lists 17 T cell receptor beta chains sequenced from one sample in a study of T cell repertoires in cytomegalovirus infection (dated 2019 in TCRdb). The run used an Illumina HiSeq 1500. TCRdb's own reprocessing of the public reads used fastp at Q25 and MiXCR and kept productive beta chains. Here each entry gathers all rows of one CDR3 protein and keeps the most common genes and DNA. This sample comprises about half a million distinct CDR3 sequences, around 30% of them detected only once. Roughly a sixth of the sample goes to the ten largest clones. This sample's treatment or condition label indicates: in vitro stimulation with specific CMV peptide epitopes to enrich CMV-specific T cells. These TCRs are of unknown antigen specificity. This sample comprised cultured PBMCs, obtained from culture after CMV antigen stimulation. These receptors all stem from a human donor in good health (CMV status not recorded). Some clones in this sample may be carry-over from other donors' samples.

This clonotype was seen more than once but under ten times. The chain couples TRBV6-2 or TRBV6-3 to TRBJ1-5; tentatively, D is TRBD1 (6 bases). Germline CDR1 MNHEY, CDR2 SVGEGT. Between the trimmed V and J ends, which lost 6 bases and 7 bases, there was a span of 22 bases. The length of the CDR3 is 16 residues. The CDR3 here is CASRGAKQGLRQPQHF. The CDR3 coding sequence is TGTGCCAGCAGAGGAGCCAAACAGGGTTTGAGGCAGCCCCAGCATTTT.

The chain has TRBV6-2 or TRBV6-3 and TRBJ2-1, with 7 nucleotides matching TRBD2. The V gene's germline CDR1 is MNHEY and CDR2 SVGEGT. The V and J ends lost 8 bases and 6 bases, in that order; junction bases with no gene match: 13. The CDR3 runs to 15 residues. The CDR3, as DNA: TGTGCCAGCCGGGAGCGGGACCCCCCCGCCAATGAGCAGTTCTTC. This gives the protein CASRERDPPANEQFF.

This clonotype turned up a few times. This chain uses TRBV7-2 with TRBJ2-3; D is ambiguous. The V gene's germline CDR1 is SGHTA and CDR2 FQGNSA. The V gene lost 3 bases and the J gene lost 4 bases, with 14 bases spanning the gap. The CDR3 sequence is 15 residues long. This CDR3 is CASSFSSLGADTQYF. The CDR3 region has the DNA TGTGCCAGCAGCTTTAGCTCTCTTGGCGCAGATACGCAGTATTTT.

The chain combines TRBV28 with TRBJ2-5; TRBD1 aligns across 7 bases. V shed 5 bases, J shed 3 bases, and the junction held 6 bases outside the gene matches. Looked up from germline, CDR1 is MDHEN and CDR2 is SYDVKM. The CDR3 covers 14 residues. CDR3 protein: CASSLGQAKETQYF. In DNA form, the CDR3 reads TGTGCCAGCAGTCTCGGACAGGCGAAAGAGACCCAGTACTTC.

This clonotype was observed a few times. The chain joins TRBV7-9 to TRBJ2-5; D is unresolved. In germline, CDR1 is SEHNR, CDR2 FQNEAQ (reference sequence). The CDR3 is made up of 15 amino acids. V was trimmed by 0 bases and J by 1 base, leaving 9 bases between them. The CDR3 nucleotides are TGTGCCAGCAGCTTAGCAACAGTGATCCAAGAGACCCAGTACTTC. The encoded protein is CASSLATVIQETQYF.

This clonotype was seen repeatedly, ten times or more. This chain links TRBV7-2 with TRBJ2-1; 9 bases match TRBD1. There are 17 residues in the CDR3. The germline V gene has CDR1 SGHTA and CDR2 FQGNSA. The junction had 17 bases not matched to a gene; V was cut back by 5 bases and J by 9 bases. The CDR3 DNA is TGTGCCAGCAGCGAAGCGTGGCCGGGACAGGGTATCGGTGAGCAGTTCTTC. It yields the protein CASSEAWPGQGIGEQFF. Supplemented by reference TRBV7-2 and TRBJ2-1, the full variable domain reads GAGVSQSPSNKVTEKGKDVELRCDPISGHTALYWYRQSLGQGLEFLIYFQGNSAPDKSGLPSDRFSAERTGGSVSTLTIQRTQQEDSAVYLCASSEAWPGQGIGEQFFGPGTRLTVL.

This clonotype was counted only a few times. CDR3 amino acids: CASHQPPTDTQYF. The CDR3 nucleotides are TGTGCCAGTCACCAGCCACCCACAGATACGCAGTATTTT. The chain has TRBV19 and TRBJ2-3; D is unclear. Trimming cost V 8 bases and J 2 bases, with 11 bases left between them. The CDR3 is 13 residues long. Per germline, CDR1 LNHDA and CDR2 SQIVND (reference sequence).

Many counts were recorded for this clonotype. This chain uses TRBV7-2 with TRBJ2-7; D assignment may be TRBD1 or TRBD2 (6 bases each). V lost 3 bases and J lost 0, with 15 bases in between. The germline V gene has CDR1 SGHTA and CDR2 FQGNSA. The CDR3 sequence is 16 residues long. The CDR3 region has the DNA TGTGCCAGCAGCTTTGGGGGGCCAAGAAGCTCCTACGAGCAGTACTTC. Amino acids: CASSFGGPRSSYEQYF.

The sample holds many counts of this clonotype. The chain has TRBV7-8 and TRBJ2-2; TRBD2 is a possible D gene (6 bases). Per the germline V gene, CDR1 is SGHVS and CDR2 is FQNEAQ. Trimming cost V 1 base and J 2 bases, with 11 bases left between them. The CDR3 consists of 16 residues. This CDR3 reads CASSLGRRENTGELFF. CDR3 coding DNA: TGTGCCAGCAGCTTAGGAAGGCGGGAAAACACCGGGGAGCTGTTTTTT.

V and J are TRBV19 and TRBJ2-6; the match to TRBD1 covers 12 bases. Germline-derived CDR1 and CDR2 are LNHDA and SQIVND (reference sequence). V was pared by 6 bases and J by 4 bases, with 7 bases of the junction left unmatched. The CDR3 runs to 17 residues. The CDR3 region is CASSFRDRGPGANVLTF. In DNA form, the CDR3 reads TGTGCCAGTAGCTTCCGGGACAGGGGGCCCGGGGCCAACGTCCTGACTTTC.

The rearrangement joins TRBV6-5 to TRBJ2-3; D is uncertain. Per the germline V gene, CDR1 is MNHEY and CDR2 is SVGAGI. Trimming cost V 6 bases and J 1 base, with 8 bases left between them. The CDR3 runs to 13 residues. CDR3 loop: CASRMFRTDTQYF. Here the CDR3 DNA reads TGTGCCAGCAGAATGTTTCGCACAGATACGCAGTATTTT.

This clonotype was seen more than once but under ten times. The chain combines TRBV15 with TRBJ2-7; TRBD1 matches at 7 bases. The CDR3 spans 13 residues. Germline trimming cut 8 bases from V and 3 bases from J; bases unmatched to any gene: 7. Germline assignment: CDR1 LNHNV and CDR2 YYDKDF (reference sequence). DNA of the CDR3: TGTGCCACCGCAGGGGCAGGGGGCTACGAGCAGTACTTC. This gives the protein CATAGAGGYEQYF.

This clonotype was found many times. This sequence joins TRBV7-2 and TRBJ2-5; D not certain. Germline loops: CDR1 SGHTA, CDR2 FQGNSA. The CDR3 sequence is 14 residues long. Trimming pared 5 bases from V and 1 base from J, leaving 11 bases between. The CDR3 bases are TGTGCCAGCAGCGCCTCCAGGACCCAAGAGACCCAGTACTTC. Its protein is CASSASRTQETQYF.

The chain combines TRBV18 with TRBJ2-2; weak D call: TRBD2 (5 bases). The CDR3 sequence is 15 residues long. Between the trimmed V and J ends, which lost 8 bases and 5 bases, there was a span of 18 bases. Germline CDR1 is KGHSH and CDR2 is LQKENI. The CDR3 sequence: CASTPPASTTGELFF. In DNA form, the CDR3 reads TGTGCCAGCACCCCTCCGGCTAGCACAACCGGGGAGCTGTTTTTT.

In its sample, this clonotype was seen many times. The CDR3 DNA reads TGTGCCAGCAGCCCGGGACATCTCACCGGGGAGCTGTTTTTT. It yields the protein CASSPGHLTGELFF. The chain carries TRBV7-8 and TRBJ2-2, with D tentatively TRBD1 (6 bases). V was clipped by 5 bases and J by 4 bases, with 11 bases between them. The CDR3 runs to 14 residues. The V gene's germline CDR1 is SGHVS and CDR2 FQNEAQ.

In this sample, this clonotype turned up a few times. This chain connects TRBV20-1 to TRBJ2-2; D call uncertain. Trimming removed 1 base from V and 5 bases from J, with 11 bases in between. The germline CDR1 and CDR2 sequences are DFQATT and SNEGSKA (reference sequence). The CDR3 is 14 amino acids. CDR3 in amino acids: CSARGPTTTGELFF. In DNA, the CDR3 is TGCAGTGCTAGAGGCCCAACCACGACCGGGGAGCTGTTTTTT.

The gene calls are TRBV7-6 and TRBJ2-5, with D possibly being TRBD2 (6 bases). The CDR3 loop spans 15 amino acids. The germline gives CDR1 SGHVS, CDR2 FNYEAQ. The germline V and J ends were trimmed by 1 base and 2 bases, with 11 bases remaining between them. CDR3 DNA: TGTGCCAGCAGCTTAGGACTAGGCCTACAAGAGACCCAGTACTTC. This encodes CASSLGLGLQETQYF.